Following are 11 T cell receptor beta chains from one sample sequenced in a study of blood T cells in healthy people across ages. A second PCR of roughly 7 to 11 cycles used a sample-barcoded 5' primer and a J-beta primer mix. TCRdb re-analysed the 5' RACE reads in MiXCR, keeping a single row per CDR3 protein. The data contain around 2 million distinct CDR3 sequences, 30% to 40% of them singletons. Sequenced sample: blood. These TCRs come from a human donor in good health.

This clonotype was seen ten or more times. CDR3: CASSVWKGGNEKLFF. For the CDR3, the DNA is TGTGCCAGCAGCGTATGGAAAGGGGGTAATGAAAAACTGTTTTTT. This chain joins TRBV9 and TRBJ1-4; a possible D gene is TRBD1 (6 bases). CDR1 is SGDLS, CDR2 YYNGEE, per germline. The length of the CDR3 is 15 residues. The V and J ends lost 1 base and 4 bases respectively, with 11 bases between them.

This chain links TRBV15 with TRBJ2-1, with 7 bases that match TRBD1. The length of the CDR3 is 16 residues. Germline V gene lookup returns CDR1 LNHNV and CDR2 YYDKDF (reference sequence). Trimming removed 1 base from V and 2 bases from J; junction bases left unmatched: 5. DNA of the CDR3: TGTGCCACCAGCAGAGTATCAGGGGGAGCCTACAATGAGCAGTTCTTC. Encoded protein: CATSRVSGGAYNEQFF.

Concerning this clonotype itself: At one end the junction does not follow the germline gene, possibly because of a read error. CDR3 bases: TGTGCCAGCAACCAAGACCCTAGCCCCAATCACGAGCAGTACTTC. It yields the protein CASNQDPSPNHEQYF. The chain is built from TRBV3-1 and TRBJ2-4, with a possible D match to TRBD2 (5 bases). The DNA end is more similar to TRBJ2-7, so the J call may be wrong. Germline V gene data show CDR1 as LGHDT and CDR2 as YNNKEL (reference sequence). The CDR3 contains 15 residues.

The chain has TRBV10-3 and TRBJ2-2; TRBD2 agrees at 7 bases. Germline lookup yields CDR1 ENHRY and CDR2 SYGVKD. The CDR3 is 14 residues long. Germline trimming cut 10 bases from V and 5 bases from J; bases unmatched to any gene: 10. The DNA of the CDR3 is TGTGCCACCCTGTTCGGGGGGAATACCGGGGAGCTGTTTTTT. This translates into CATLFGGNTGELFF.

The chain has TRBV14 and TRBJ2-1; TRBD1 matches 7 bases. This CDR3 contains 17 residues. The V segment lost 4 bases and the J segment 4 bases; nucleotides outside the gene matches: 13. Looked up from germline, CDR1 is SGHDN and CDR2 is FVKESK. Here the CDR3 reads CASSPRQGGIRYNEQFF. CDR3 DNA sequence: TGTGCCAGCAGCCCTCGACAGGGTGGTATTCGGTACAATGAGCAGTTCTTC.

As DNA, the CDR3 is TGCGCCAGCAGCTTTTTCCCCTACGGCAATGAGCAGTTCTTC. Encoded protein: CASSFFPYGNEQFF. This rearrangement joins TRBV5-1 to TRBJ2-1; no firm D call. This CDR3 is built from 14 residues. Deletions cut 2 bases from V and 6 bases from J, with 12 bases between. Looked up from germline, CDR1 is SGHRS and CDR2 is YFSETQ.

The rearrangement joins TRBV9 to TRBJ2-2; no definite D call. V was trimmed by 8 bases and J by 3 bases, leaving 23 bases between them. Looked up from germline, CDR1 is SGDLS and CDR2 is YYNGEE. The CDR3 length is 17 residues. CDR3 protein: CASSVPQGREDTGELFF. CDR3 sequence (DNA): TGTGCCAGTTCGGTCCCACAAGGGCGTGAGGACACCGGGGAGCTGTTTTTT.

This clonotype appeared a few times. The chain recombines TRBV9 with TRBJ2-1; perhaps D is TRBD1 or TRBD2 (5 bases each). V was clipped by 0 bases and J by 6 bases, with 7 bases between them. Germline CDR1 SGDLS, CDR2 YYNGEE. The CDR3 runs to 13 residues. This chain's CDR3 is CASSVGGTNEQFF. CDR3 DNA sequence: TGTGCCAGCAGCGTAGGTGGGACCAATGAGCAGTTCTTC.

V and J are TRBV20-1 and TRBJ1-2, with D perhaps matching TRBD1 (5 bases). This CDR3 contains 13 residues. Looked up from germline, CDR1 is DFQATT and CDR2 is SNEGSKA (reference sequence). Trimming cost V 4 bases and J 2 bases, with 11 bases left between them. The CDR3 spells CSATGSYNYGYTF. The CDR3 DNA is TGCAGTGCTACAGGGTCCTACAACTATGGCTACACCTTC.

This chain joins TRBV11-2 and TRBJ2-2; D gene ambiguous. The CDR3 covers 16 residues. CDR1 and CDR2 from the germline V gene are SGHAT and FQNNGV. V was shortened by 0 bases and J by 5 bases, with 13 bases between the two germline ends. The DNA for the CDR3 is TGTGCCAGCAGCTTAGATTTTCTAGGGATAACCGGGGAGCTGTTTTTT. This encodes CASSLDFLGITGELFF.

This clonotype came up a few times. The gene calls are TRBV3-1 and TRBJ2-7; tentatively, D is TRBD1 (5 bases). V lost 1 base and J lost 0, with 13 bases in between. This CDR3 is built from 16 residues. Germline V gives CDR1 LGHDT, CDR2 YNNKEL (reference sequence). The CDR3 spells CASSQAQGSFSYEQYF. The CDR3, as DNA: TGTGCCAGCAGCCAAGCCCAGGGCAGCTTCTCCTACGAGCAGTACTTC.